The source of this TCR beta chain is a study of blood T cell repertoires in COVID-19. Looking at the study overall: Both acute and convalescent COVID-19 samples were obtained from the United States, Italy and Spain. Sources were T cells, B-cell-depleted T cells, or PBMCs; the material itself was cDNA or gDNA.

Source study methods: How many nucleated cells were present was estimated from reference gene primer amplification. The method was immunoSEQ multiplex PCR; TCRdb's version includes in-frame clones alone and lacks a portion of them. V, J and clone size are taken as reported in that table, and D and trimming were inferred from the DNA itself. Among more than 250,000 clones listed, about 83% were seen once. The CDR3 runs to 15 residues. V lost 5 bases, J lost 3 bases, and 14 bases lay in between. Germline V gene sequence: CDR1 MDHEN, CDR2 SYDVKM. The chain uses TRBV28 and TRBJ2-1, with D maybe TRBD2 (6 bases). The receptor was derived from a woman aged 40 to 55 who had recovered from COVID-19. The specimen was PBMCs or T cells enriched from blood (not recorded which). The chain's CDR3 is CASSRSNGGYNEQFF. In nucleotides, the CDR3 is TGTGCCAGCAGTCGATCAAACGGGGGCTACAATGAGCAGTTCTTC.